This T cell receptor (beta chain) was observed in a study of OX40 agonist ivuxolimab in advanced cancers. Whole-study context: Across the patients, intravenous ivuxolimab was delivered every 2 weeks at 0.01 to 10 mg/kg. Partial responses occurred in Three dose-escalation patients, one with hepatocellular carcinoma and two with cutaneous melanoma. The study, taken as a whole, reports: Undetermined was the antigen specificity of the expanded peripheral T cells.

Produced via immunoSEQ multiplex PCR; TCRdb's table is partial and in-frame only. In the table there are some 140,000 clones, about 92% of which are singletons. Autoimmune disease history or systemic immunosuppression barred patients. Concerning this clone itself: The antigen is undetermined.

Trimming took off 6 bases at V and 0 bases at J, with 11 bases between the two ends. Germline CDR1 and CDR2: LNHDA and SQIVND (reference sequence). The CDR3 is made up of 14 amino acids. The chain combines TRBV19 with TRBJ1-1, with TRBD1 as a possible D gene (6 bases). The source is an adult with an advanced solid tumor such as melanoma, head and neck, liver or kidney cancer. Here the sequenced sample was CD4+ or CD8+ T cells sorted from blood, taken in a trial of the OX40 agonist ivuxolimab. CDR3 protein: CASRSRGLNTEAFF. The CDR3 DNA sequence: TGTGCCAGTAGATCCAGGGGTTTGAACACTGAAGCTTTCTTT.